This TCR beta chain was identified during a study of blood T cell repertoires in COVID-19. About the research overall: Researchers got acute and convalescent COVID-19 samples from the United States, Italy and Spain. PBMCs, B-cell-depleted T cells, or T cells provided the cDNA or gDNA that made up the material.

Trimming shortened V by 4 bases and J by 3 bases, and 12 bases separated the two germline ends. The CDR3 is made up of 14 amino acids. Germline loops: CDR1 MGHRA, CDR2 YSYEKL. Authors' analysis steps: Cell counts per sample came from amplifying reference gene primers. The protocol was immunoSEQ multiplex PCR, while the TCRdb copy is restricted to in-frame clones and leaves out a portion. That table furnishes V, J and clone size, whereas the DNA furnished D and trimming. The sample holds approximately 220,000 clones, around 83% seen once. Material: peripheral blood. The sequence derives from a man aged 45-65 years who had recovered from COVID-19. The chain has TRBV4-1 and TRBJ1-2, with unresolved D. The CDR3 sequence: CASSLPAGDYGYTF. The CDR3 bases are TGCGCCAGCAGCCTCCCAGCAGGTGACTATGGCTACACCTTC.